This TCR beta chain was recovered during a study of blood T cell repertoires in COVID-19. Background on the study: Whether acute or convalescent, the COVID-19 samples came from the United States, Italy and Spain.

The V end was cut by 6 bases, the J end by 0 bases, with 26 bases between. CDR3 length: 19 residues. Germline V gene data show CDR1 as KGHSH and CDR2 as LQKENI. Methods used by the authors: Reference gene primer amplification gave estimated nucleated cell counts. The table came from immunoSEQ multiplex PCR; TCRdb's copy has only in-frame clones and leaves some out. V and J calls and clone size come straight from that table; D and trimming were deduced from the DNA. The sample consists of 150,000 to 200,000 clones, about 84% of them appearing once. Recovered participants had two consecutive negative NP/OP PCR tests, healthcare professional clearance, or symptom resolution.

The source of this sequence is a man aged 45-65 years who had recovered from COVID-19. The chain joins TRBV18 to TRBJ1-1; D possibly corresponds to TRBD1 (5 bases). The sequencing input was PBMCs or T cells enriched from blood (not recorded which). The CDR3: CASSSTAGDTHLMNTEAFF. The DNA of the CDR3 is TGTGCCAGCTCGTCTACTGCGGGGGATACCCACCTAATGAACACTGAAGCTTTCTTT.